This TCR beta chain was profiled in a study of tumor-infiltrating lymphocytes in localized non-small cell lung cancer. The study, taken as a whole, reports: Not all patients were TCR sequenced, owing to tissue quantity. Different pieces of the same tissue were used for each assay. IM1 and IM2 tumors showed no difference in T-cell fraction.

Method: immunoSEQ multiplex PCR; TCRdb's copy keeps in-frame clones and lacks some. The sample yields about 8,900 clones, 65% to 80% seen once. Remarks on this clone: Its matching antigen is unknown.

Germline trimming cut 6 bases from V and 2 bases from J; bases unmatched to any gene: 5. Germline V gives CDR1 MNHEY, CDR2 SVGAGI. The CDR3 spans 15 residues. This rearrangement joins TRBV6-5 to TRBJ2-7, with 12 positions matching TRBD2. Source material: uninvolved lung tissue not adjacent to the tumor. This sequence was found in a human donor with non-small cell lung cancer. CDR3 sequence: CASRLLAGGTYEQYF. Here the CDR3 DNA reads TGTGCCAGCAGATTACTAGCGGGAGGAACCTACGAGCAGTACTTC.